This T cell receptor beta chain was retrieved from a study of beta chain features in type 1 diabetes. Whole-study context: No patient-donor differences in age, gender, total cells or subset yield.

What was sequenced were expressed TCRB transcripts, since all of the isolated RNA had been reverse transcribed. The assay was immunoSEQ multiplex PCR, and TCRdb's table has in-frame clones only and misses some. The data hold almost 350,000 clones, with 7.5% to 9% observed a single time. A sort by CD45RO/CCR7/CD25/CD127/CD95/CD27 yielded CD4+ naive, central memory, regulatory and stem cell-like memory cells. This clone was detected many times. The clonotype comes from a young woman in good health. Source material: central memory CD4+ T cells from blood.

CDR3 sequence: CASNPGRPIYEQYF. The CDR3 bases are TGTGCCAGCAACCCGGGACGGCCCATCTACGAGCAGTACTTC. The J gene is TRBJ2-7, the V gene TRBV27; TRBD1 or TRBD2 may be the D gene (5 bases each). The germline V gene encodes CDR1 MNHEY and CDR2 SMNVEV (reference sequence). This CDR3 spans 14 amino acids. Trimming removed 7 bases from V and 3 bases from J, with 16 bases in between.